A single sample gave rise to the 8 T cell receptor beta chains below, sequenced in a study of CD8 T cells in ankylosing spondylitis. TCRdb independently ran MiXCR on the 5' RACE reads; one entry per CDR3 protein. The sample comprises fewer than 250,000 distinct CDR3 sequences, approximately 30% of which are singletons, and approximately 4.6% rests with the top ten. Sequencing was done on a sample of blood, either unsorted or a sorted T cell fraction (not recorded which). Every receptor here comes from a male donor with ankylosing spondylitis or in good health (not recorded which).

The table lists this clonotype with a few counts. This chain joins TRBV20-1 and TRBJ1-1; D gene uncertain. Germline assignment: CDR1 DFQATT and CDR2 SNEGSKA (reference sequence). Trimming stripped 6 bases from V and 1 base from J, with 12 bases between. The CDR3 runs 13 residues. The CDR3 DNA follows: TGCAGTGCCCCGACTGAGGGGAACACTGAAGCTTTCTTT. This encodes CSAPTEGNTEAFF.

This chain uses TRBV7-9 with TRBJ2-6; D not certain. Trimming removed 1 base from V and 0 bases from J, with 10 bases in between. The germline CDR1 and CDR2 sequences are SEHNR and FQNEAQ (reference sequence). The CDR3 has 17 residues. The CDR3: CASSLVPGYSGANVLTF. The CDR3 DNA is TGTGCCAGCAGCTTAGTACCAGGCTACTCTGGGGCCAACGTCCTGACTTTC.

Ten or more counts support this clonotype. V gene TRBV5-4 combines with J gene TRBJ2-2; D gene unclear. V shed 1 base and J shed 0 bases, with 4 bases lying between them. The CDR3 is 14 residues long. CDR1 is SGHNT, CDR2 YYREEE, per germline (reference sequence). CDR3 amino acids: CASSLQPNTGELFF. The DNA for the CDR3 is TGTGCCAGCAGCTTGCAGCCGAACACCGGGGAGCTGTTTTTT.

This clonotype was detected ten times or more. The chain couples TRBV12-3 or TRBV12-4 to TRBJ2-1; D might be TRBD2 (6 bases). Deletions cut 7 bases from V and 10 bases from J, with 20 bases between. The CDR3 spans 14 residues. The CDR3 DNA reads TGTGCCAGCATCCTTGGGTATCTGGGGGGAGAGCAGTTCTTC. Encoded protein: CASILGYLGGEQFF.

The rearrangement uses TRBV11-2 and TRBJ2-5; D uncertain. The V end lost 0 bases, the J end lost 1 base, and 6 bases lay between the germline ends. The CDR3 runs 14 residues. Germline V gene lookup returns CDR1 SGHAT and CDR2 FQNNGV. CDR3 in DNA: TGTGCCAGCAGCTTAGAGGTCAGCCAAGAGACCCAGTACTTC. Translating it yields CASSLEVSQETQYF.

This chain joins TRBV27 and TRBJ2-3; 7 bases are a match to TRBD2. The CDR3 spans 16 residues. CDR1 and CDR2 from the germline V gene are MNHEY and SMNVEV (reference sequence). The J segment lost 1 base and the V segment lost 1 base, leaving 5 bases of the junction unmatched. CDR3 protein: CASSLWAGVGTDTQYF. DNA for the CDR3: TGTGCCAGCAGTTTATGGGCGGGGGTCGGCACAGATACGCAGTATTTT.

In its sample, this clonotype was seen a few times. This sequence joins TRBV6-1 and TRBJ2-7; 7 positions match TRBD1. CDR3 size: 15 residues. J gave up 4 bases and V 6 bases, and 12 bases lay outside the gene matches. Germline V gene lookup returns CDR1 MNHNS and CDR2 SASEGT. The CDR3 bases are TGTGCCAGCAGCCTACGACAGGGCCTCAAGTACGAGCAGTACTTC. It is translated as CASSLRQGLKYEQYF.

V gene TRBV5-4 combines with J gene TRBJ2-7, with a possible D match to TRBD1 (6 bases). Trimming left V 4 bases short and J 2 bases short, with 19 bases between. Germline CDR1 and CDR2: SGHNT and YYREEE (reference sequence). This CDR3 spans 16 amino acids. CDR3 sequence: CASSISDSPGAYEQYF. As DNA, the CDR3 is TGTGCCAGCAGCATTTCGGACAGTCCAGGGGCCTACGAGCAGTACTTC. Full variable domain (remainder filled in from reference TRBV5-4 and TRBJ2-7): ETGVTQSPTHLIKTRGQQVTLRCSSQSGHNTVSWYQQALGQGPQFIFQYYREEENGRGNFPPRFSGLQFPNYSSELNVNALELDDSALYLCASSISDSPGAYEQYFGPGTRLTVT.